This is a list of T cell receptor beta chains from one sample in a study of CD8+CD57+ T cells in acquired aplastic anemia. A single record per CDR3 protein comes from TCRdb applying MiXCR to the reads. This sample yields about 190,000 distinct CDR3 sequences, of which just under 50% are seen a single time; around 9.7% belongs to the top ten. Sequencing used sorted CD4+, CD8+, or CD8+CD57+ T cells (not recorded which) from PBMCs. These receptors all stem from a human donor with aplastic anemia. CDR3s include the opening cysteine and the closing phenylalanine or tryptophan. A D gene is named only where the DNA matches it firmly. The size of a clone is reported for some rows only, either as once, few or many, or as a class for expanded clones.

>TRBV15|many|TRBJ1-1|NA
CATSRDYQDSEAFF
TGTGCCACCAGCAGAGATTACCAGGACTCGGAAGCTTTCTTT
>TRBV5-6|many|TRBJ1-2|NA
CASSGAYYGYTF
TGTGCCAGCAGCGGGGCTTACTATGGCTACACCTTC
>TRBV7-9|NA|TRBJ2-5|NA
CASSLGASAQETQYF
TGTGCCAGCAGCCTCGGGGCTAGCGCACAAGAGACCCAGTACTTC
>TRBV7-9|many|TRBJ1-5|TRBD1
CASSPGQGVGQPQHF
TGTGCCAGCAGCCCAGGACAGGGGGTGGGGCAGCCCCAGCATTTT
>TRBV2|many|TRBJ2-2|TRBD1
CASSYTGAGELFF
TGTGCCAGCAGTTATACAGGGGCCGGGGAGCTGTTTTTT
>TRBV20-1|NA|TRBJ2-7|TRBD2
CSASLAGVTYEQYF
TGCAGTGCTAGTTTAGCGGGAGTCACCTACGAGCAGTACTTC
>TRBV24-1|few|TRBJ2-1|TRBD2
CASSLLIASGSRNEQFF
TGTGCCAGCAGTCTCTTGATAGCTAGCGGGAGTAGAAATGAGCAGTTCTTC
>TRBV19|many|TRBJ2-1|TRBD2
CASSIWGGVHNEQFF
TGTGCCAGTAGTATTTGGGGGGGGGTACACAATGAGCAGTTCTTC
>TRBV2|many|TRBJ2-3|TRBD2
CAFQGLAGGPSLTDTQYF
TGTGCCTTCCAGGGACTAGCGGGAGGGCCGTCTCTCACAGATACGCAGTATTTT
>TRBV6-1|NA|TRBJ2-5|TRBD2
CASSEATSGIQEAQYF
TGTGCCAGCAGTGAGGCGACTAGCGGGATCCAAGAGGCCCAGTACTTC
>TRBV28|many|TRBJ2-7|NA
CASQQSSYEQYF
TGTGCCAGCCAACAGAGCTCCTACGAGCAGTACTTC
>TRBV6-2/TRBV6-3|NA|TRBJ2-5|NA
CASSLNREVPQYF
TGTGCCAGCAGTCTGAACAGGGAAGTGCCCCAGTACTTC
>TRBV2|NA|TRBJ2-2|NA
CASSDRGGSTGELFF
TGTGCCAGCAGTGACAGGGGTGGGAGCACCGGGGAGCTGTTTTTT
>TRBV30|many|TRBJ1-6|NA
CAWKWGTGNSPLHF
TGTGCCTGGAAGTGGGGGACGGGTAATTCACCCCTCCACTTT
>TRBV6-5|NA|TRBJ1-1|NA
CASSYGYRLNTEAFF
TGTGCCAGCAGTTACGGGTACAGATTGAACACTGAAGCTTTCTTT
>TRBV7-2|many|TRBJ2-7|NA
CASSLRSYEQYF
TGTGCCAGCAGCTTAAGGAGCTACGAGCAGTACTTC
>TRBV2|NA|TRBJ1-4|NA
CASSDRGSDEKLFF
TGTGCCAGCAGTGATAGGGGCAGCGATGAAAAACTGTTTTTT
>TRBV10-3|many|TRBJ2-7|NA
CAIGGSYEQYF
TGTGCCATCGGGGGATCCTACGAGCAGTACTTC
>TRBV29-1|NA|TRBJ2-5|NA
CSVDEEIPGETQYF
TGCAGCGTTGACGAGGAGATCCCCGGGGAGACCCAGTACTTC
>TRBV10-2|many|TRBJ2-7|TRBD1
CASSESDRVTYEQYF
TGCGCCAGCAGTGAGTCTGACAGGGTGACCTACGAGCAGTACTTC
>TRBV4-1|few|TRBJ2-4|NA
CASSQGAVRGAKNIQYF
TGCGCCAGCAGCCAAGGAGCCGTCCGGGGGGCCAAAAACATTCAGTACTTC
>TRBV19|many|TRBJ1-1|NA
CASKPRGAVRMNTEAFF
TGTGCCAGTAAACCGAGGGGCGCAGTCCGCATGAACACTGAAGCTTTCTTT
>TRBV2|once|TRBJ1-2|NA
CASTLGSGGYTF
TGTGCCAGCACCCTGGGGTCGGGAGGCTACACCTTC
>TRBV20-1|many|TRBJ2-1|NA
CSASHQGARGEQFF
TGCAGTGCTAGTCATCAAGGGGCGCGAGGTGAGCAGTTCTTC
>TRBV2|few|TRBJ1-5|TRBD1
CASSDRTGGQPQHF
TGTGCCAGCAGTGATAGGACAGGGGGTCAGCCCCAGCATTTT
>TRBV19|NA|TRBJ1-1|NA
CASSTGLTEAFF
TGTGCCAGTAGTACGGGACTTACTGAAGCTTTCTTT
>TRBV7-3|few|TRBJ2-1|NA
CASSLGTANEQFF
TGTGCCAGCAGCTTGGGGACCGCCAATGAGCAGTTCTTC
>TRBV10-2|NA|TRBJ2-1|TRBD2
CASSGDYLDEQFF
TGCGCCAGCAGCGGGGACTACCTGGATGAGCAGTTCTTC
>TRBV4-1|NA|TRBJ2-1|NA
CASSLPLGLRQFF
TGCGCCAGCAGCCTCCCTTTGGGCCTCCGGCAGTTCTTC
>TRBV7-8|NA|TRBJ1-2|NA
CASSLEPVGGYTF
TGTGCCAGCAGCTTAGAGCCGGTCGGTGGCTACACCTTC
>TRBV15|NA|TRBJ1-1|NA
CATSSPGLSNTEAFF
TGTGCCACCAGCAGCCCAGGACTCTCGAACACTGAAGCTTTCTTT
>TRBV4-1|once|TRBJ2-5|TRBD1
CASSQEGTAFQETQYF
TGCGCCAGCAGCCAAGAAGGGACAGCCTTTCAAGAGACCCAGTACTTC
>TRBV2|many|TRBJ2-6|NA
CAGSDRGSGANVLTF
TGTGCCGGTTCCGATCGGGGTTCCGGGGCCAACGTCCTGACTTTC
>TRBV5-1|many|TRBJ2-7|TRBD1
CASAGTGSYEQYF
TGCGCCAGCGCCGGGACAGGGAGCTACGAGCAGTACTTC
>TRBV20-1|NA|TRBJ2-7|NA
CSALANSSYEQYF
TGCAGTGCCCTAGCGAATAGCTCCTACGAGCAGTACTTC
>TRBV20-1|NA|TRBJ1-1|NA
CSAGQRVAFF
TGCAGTGCCGGACAGAGGGTGGCTTTCTTT
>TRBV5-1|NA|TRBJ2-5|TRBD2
CASSLVASGGQETQYF
TGCGCCAGCAGCTTGGTAGCTAGCGGGGGGCAAGAGACCCAGTACTTC
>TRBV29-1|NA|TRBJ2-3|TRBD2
CSGGGLSTDTQYF
TGCAGCGGCGGGGGTCTCAGCACAGATACGCAGTATTTT
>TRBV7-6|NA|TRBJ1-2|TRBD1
CASSLQQGARGYTF
TGTGCCAGCAGCTTACAGCAGGGGGCGCGGGGCTACACCTTC